Listed below are T cell receptor beta chains from one sample, sequenced in a study of blood T cell repertoires in COVID-19. Repertoires were generated with immunoSEQ multiplex PCR, while TCRdb's copy carries only in-frame clones and drops some. The sample has about 170,000 clones, roughly four fifths seen once; the top ten hold 2% to 2.5%. Sequenced material: peripheral blood. The receptors were sampled from an elderly woman with acute or convalescent COVID-19. Each CDR3 is given with its conserved first and last residue. The D gene is left open where the match is weak. Not all rows give a size; the values are once, few, many and, for expanded clones, a class.

CDR3 DNA | CDR3 protein | J gene | clone size | CDR3 length | V gene | D gene
TGTGCCAGCAGCCCTTTAGCCGGGGAGCTGTTTTTT | CASSPLAGELFF | TRBJ2-2 | - | 12 | TRBV5-4 | -
TGTGCCAGCAACAAGGGGTCGAACACCGGGGAGCTGTTTTTT | CASNKGSNTGELFF | TRBJ2-2 | - | 14 | TRBV2 | -
TGCAGTGCTACCGTAGATGGCTACACCTTC | CSATVDGYTF | TRBJ1-2 | few | 10 | TRBV20-1 | -
TGTGCCAGCAGTGAGGGTTTAGCGGGGATGGAGACCCAGTACTTC | CASSEGLAGMETQYF | TRBJ2-5 | few | 15 | TRBV2 | TRBD2
TGCGCCAGCAGCTTGGACGGGGCCAAAAACATTCAGTACTTC | CASSLDGAKNIQYF | TRBJ2-4 | - | 14 | TRBV5-1 | -
TGTGCCAGCAGTCAGGGTACCACTAATGAAAAACTGTTTTTT | CASSQGTTNEKLFF | TRBJ1-4 | - | 14 | TRBV6-5 | -
TGTGCCAGTAGTACGGGGGGCGGGGAGCTGTTTTTT | CASSTGGGELFF | TRBJ2-2 | - | 12 | TRBV19 | TRBD2
TGTGCCTGGAGTTCCGCAGGATCCTACGAGCAGTACTTC | CAWSSAGSYEQYF | TRBJ2-7 | - | 13 | TRBV30 | -
TGTGCCAGCAGTTACATGGGGGGTCCTAGCACAGATACGCAGTATTTT | CASSYMGGPSTDTQYF | TRBJ2-3 | - | 16 | TRBV6-2/TRBV6-3 | -
TGTGCCAGCAGCCCGACGGGACAGATATATGGCTACACCTTC | CASSPTGQIYGYTF | TRBJ1-2 | - | 14 | TRBV3-1/TRBV3-2 | TRBD1
TGTGCCAGCAGTTTACTCAGGGGTAATTCACCCCTCCACTTT | CASSLLRGNSPLHF | TRBJ1-6 | - | 14 | TRBV27 | -
TGTGCCAGCAGCGAGGGAGTGGGGAACACCGGGGAGCTGTTTTTT | CASSEGVGNTGELFF | TRBJ2-2 | - | 15 | TRBV9 | -
TGTGCCAGCAGCCAATCCGGGGAGACCCAGTACTTC | CASSQSGETQYF | TRBJ2-5 | - | 12 | TRBV3-1/TRBV3-2 | -
TGTGCCAGCAGCTTAACGCGTTCTAACTATGGCTACACCTTC | CASSLTRSNYGYTF | TRBJ1-2 | - | 14 | TRBV5-8 | -
TGTGCCAGTAGTAACGGGAGGGGAAACACCATATATTTT | CASSNGRGNTIYF | TRBJ1-3 | - | 13 | TRBV19 | -
TGCGCCAGCAGCTTGGCCCCGGGACTCATGTACGAGCAGTACTTC | CASSLAPGLMYEQYF | TRBJ2-7 | - | 15 | TRBV5-1 | -
TGCGCCAGCAGCCAAGGGGTCGCTAGCGGGGGGGTAAACAATCATGAGCAGTTCTTC | CASSQGVASGGVNNHEQFF | TRBJ2-1 | - | 19 | TRBV4-3 | TRBD2
TGTGCCAGCAGCCTACCTTCTAATGGGCCCCAGCATTTT | CASSLPSNGPQHF | TRBJ1-5 | - | 13 | TRBV3-1/TRBV3-2 | -
TGTGCCAGCAGCTCGCTAGCGAATGAGCAGTTCTTC | CASSSLANEQFF | TRBJ2-1 | - | 12 | TRBV7-9 | -
TGTGCCAGCAGCCAAGATCCTTATAATTCACCCCTCCACTTT | CASSQDPYNSPLHF | TRBJ1-6 | - | 14 | TRBV3-1/TRBV3-2 | -
TGTGCCACCAGGCCGACAGAAACTTACGAGCAGTACTTC | CATRPTETYEQYF | TRBJ2-7 | - | 13 | TRBV15 | -
TGTGCCTGGAGTGTAGTCGGAGAGACCCAGTACTTC | CAWSVVGETQYF | TRBJ2-5 | - | 12 | TRBV30 | -
TGTGCCTGGAGTGTCGACAGGGGATGGGAGACCCAGTACTTC | CAWSVDRGWETQYF | TRBJ2-5 | - | 14 | TRBV30 | TRBD1
TGTGCCAGCAGGGGACTAGCGGGAGGAAGCCACAATGAGCAGTTCTTC | CASRGLAGGSHNEQFF | TRBJ2-1 | - | 16 | TRBV7-6 | TRBD2
TGTGCCAGTAGTATACCCCAGGGCGTCCAGCCCCAGCATTTT | CASSIPQGVQPQHF | TRBJ1-5 | - | 14 | TRBV19 | -
TGTGCCACCAGCAGGGCTGACAGTGGGGAGACCCAGTACTTC | CATSRADSGETQYF | TRBJ2-5 | - | 14 | TRBV15 | -
TGCAGCGTTGAGGCGGCTGGGGCCAACGTCCTGACTTTC | CSVEAAGANVLTF | TRBJ2-6 | few | 13 | TRBV29-1 | -
TGTGCCAGCAGACAAGTTGGGAACACTGAAGCTTTCTTT | CASRQVGNTEAFF | TRBJ1-1 | - | 13 | TRBV9 | -
TGTGCCAGCAGTTACTCAGGGGGCAATCCCTACGAGCAGTACTTC | CASSYSGGNPYEQYF | TRBJ2-7 | once | 15 | TRBV6-5 | TRBD1
TGCGCCAGCAGTTTTGAAGCGGGGGGCCAAGAGACCCAGTACTTC | CASSFEAGGQETQYF | TRBJ2-5 | - | 15 | TRBV5-1 | TRBD2
TGTGCCAGTAGGGGGCAAGGCAATCAGCCCCAGCATTTT | CASRGQGNQPQHF | TRBJ1-5 | - | 13 | TRBV19 | -
TGCAGTGCTAGTCGTGACAGCGCCTACGAGCAGTACTTC | CSASRDSAYEQYF | TRBJ2-7 | - | 13 | TRBV20-1 | -
TGTGCCAGCAGCGAGCAGGATGAGCAGTTCTTC | CASSEQDEQFF | TRBJ2-1 | once | 11 | TRBV7-9 | -